This is a list of T cell receptor gamma chains from one sample in a study of gamma-delta T cells after stem cell transplantation. TCRdb re-called the RT-PCR reads through CATT. The sample shows about 170 gamma-chain clones, approximately 12% of them seen only once. Sequenced input: gamma-delta T cells. The receptors derive from a human donor. It is not recorded whose cells these are; they may come from a transplant donor. Each CDR3 is given without its conserved first and last residue.

TRGV9	TRGJP	ALWAIQELGKKIKV
TRGV9	TRGJ1/TRGJ2	ALSYYKKL
TRGV9	TRGJP	ALWEVPQELGKKIKV
TRGV9	TRGJP	ALWEVPQELGKKIKV
TRGV9	TRGJP	ALWEVQEGWELGKKIKV
TRGV9	TRGJP	ALWEATPELGKKIKV
TRGV9	TRGJP	ALWEGYQELGKKIKV
TRGV2	TRGJ1/TRGJ2	ATWDGSYYYKKL
TRGV4	TRGJ1/TRGJ2	ATWIRNYYKKL
TRGV9	TRGJP	ALWEATPGLGKKIKV
TRGV9	TRGJP	ALWVSLEELGKKIKV
TRGV9	TRGJP	ALWPRGLGKKIKV